The clone carrying this TCR gamma chain was recorded a few times. Its antigen is unidentified. TCRdb called clones from the PCR reads again using CATT. The sample lists 8,500 to 9,500 gamma-chain clones, 40% to 50% occurring once. Germline CDR1 reads EGSTGY; CDR2 reads YDSYTSSV. After removal of 3 bases from V and 10 bases from J, the junction contained 9 bases not matched to a gene. The CDR3 runs 12 residues. The data were taken from a study of human gamma delta and Vdelta1 T cells. The study, taken as a whole, reports: Polyclonal Delta One T cells reportedly showed broad cytotoxic targeting of acute myeloid leukemia.

The specimen was Vdelta1 gamma-delta T cells from blood grown in culture (DOT cells). The chain links TRGV4 to TRGJ1 or TRGJ2. This TCR was recovered from a human donor in good health. CDR3 in amino acids: CATWDPSRKKLF. CDR3 in DNA: TGTGCCACCTGGGATCCCTCACGAAAGAAACTCTTT.